This T cell receptor beta chain emerged from a study of T-cell reconstitution after alpha-beta-depleted transplantation in children. The CDR3 loop spans 14 amino acids. Germline values: CDR1 SEHNR, CDR2 FQNEAQ (reference sequence). Unmatched junction bases numbered 3, after V lost 3 bases and J lost 4 bases. The TCRbeta library was prepared with unique molecular identifiers. TCRdb called the PCR reads again in MiXCR, with one record for every CDR3 protein. There are around 370,000 distinct CDR3 sequences in the sample; about 9.4% occur only once, and 2% to 3% lies in the top ten. The sample here was PBMCs from the stem cell graft donor, taken from the stem cell graft. This TCR was recovered from a human donor who donated a stem cell graft to a child with acute lymphoblastic leukemia. The V call is TRBV7-9, the J call TRBJ1-2, with 9 positions matching TRBD1. The CDR3 sequence: CASSLDRGGYGYTF. In nucleotides, the CDR3 is TGTGCCAGCAGCTTGGACAGGGGAGGCTATGGCTACACCTTC.